This T cell receptor (beta chain) emerged from a study of neoadjuvant anti-PD-1 for oral cavity cancer. This CDR3 contains 17 residues. CDR1 and CDR2 from the germline V gene are SGHVS and FNYEAQ. V shed 5 bases and J shed 1 base, with 21 bases lying between them. Repertoires were generated with immunoSEQ multiplex PCR, while TCRdb's copy carries only in-frame clones and drops some. In the table there are 25,000 or so clones, 25% to 30% of which are singletons. The time point here: after neoadjuvant nivolumab, at surgical resection. This TCR came from a person aged 35-79 years with oral cavity squamous cell carcinoma. This specimen consisted of tumor tissue, obtained after nivolumab (anti-PD-1) treatment. The chain joins TRBV7-6 to TRBJ2-7; possible D gene TRBD2, 7 bases. This CDR3 reads CASSLRPGGGGSYEQYF. The CDR3, as DNA: TGTGCCAGCAGCCTCCGACCCGGAGGGGGGGGTTCCTACGAGCAGTACTTC. The whole variable domain, filled in from reference TRBV7-6 and TRBJ2-7, reads GAGVSQSPRYKVTKRGQDVALRCDPISGHVSLYWYRQALGQGPEFLTYFNYEAQQDKSGLPNDRFSAERPEGSISTLTIQRTEQRDSAMYRCASSLRPGGGGSYEQYFGPGTRLTVT.